The subject of this entry is one T cell receptor beta chain. What it recognizes is unknown. Profiled with immunoSEQ multiplex PCR; TCRdb holds only in-frame clones, not every one. The repertoire holds 90,000 to 100,000 clones, with roughly 82% as singletons. This sample is drawn from a study of radiation and T cells in renal cell carcinoma. Overall study results and limits: Pretreatment tumor biopsies were lacking, so baseline clonotypes are unknown.

The CDR3 has 13 amino acids. CDR1 and CDR2 from the germline V gene are SNHLY and FYNNEI. The germline V and J ends were trimmed by 0 bases and 6 bases, with 7 bases remaining between them. Time point meaning: blood 4 weeks post-SBRT, at nephrectomy. Treatment specified: 15 Gy SBRT to primary tumor, nephrectomy 4 weeks later. Nephrectomy followed 15 Gy stereotactic body radiation by 4 weeks. Serial blood draws occurred at baseline and 2 and 4 weeks post-SBRT. Clear cell pathology was present in this patient's renal cell carcinoma. The starting material was blood, obtained from a patient whose treatment included radiotherapy and nephrectomy. The chain links TRBV2 to TRBJ2-3; D gene ambiguous. The clonotype originates from a man in his fifties or sixties with renal cell carcinoma. The chain's CDR3 is CASSEAWRDTQYF. CDR3 DNA: TGTGCCAGCAGTGAAGCGTGGCGGGATACGCAGTATTTT.